This is a list of T cell receptor beta chains from one sample in a study of blood T cell repertoires in COVID-19. The data were produced by immunoSEQ multiplex PCR, yet TCRdb's version contains in-frame clones alone and is incomplete. The table has 310,000 or so clones, around 87% seen once; the top ten hold 1%. What was sequenced was peripheral blood. The source is a man in his fifties with active or convalescent COVID-19. Both conserved end residues are part of each CDR3. A D gene is named only where the DNA matches it firmly. For some rows the clone size is stated as once, few or many, or as a class when expanded; others skip it.

D: TRBD2; J: TRBJ2-7; V: TRBV3-1/TRBV3-2; size: -; CDR3: CASSQDPGLAGVTSYEQYF; DNA: TGTGCCAGCAGTCAAGACCCGGGACTAGCGGGGGTTACCTCCTACGAGCAGTACTTC
D: -; J: TRBJ1-1; V: TRBV6-2/TRBV6-3; size: -; CDR3: CASSGQMNTEAFF; DNA: TGTGCCAGCAGCGGACAGATGAACACTGAAGCTTTCTTT
D: TRBD2; J: TRBJ2-7; V: TRBV19; size: -; CDR3: CASSPLAGVSYEQYF; DNA: TGTGCCAGTAGTCCCCTAGCGGGGGTCTCCTACGAGCAGTACTTC
D: -; J: TRBJ1-2; V: TRBV9; size: -; CDR3: CASSATGTSYGYTF; DNA: TGTGCCAGCAGCGCAACAGGGACGTCCTATGGCTACACCTTC
D: -; J: TRBJ1-5; V: TRBV24-1; size: few; CDR3: CATSDSGRSSNQPQHF; DNA: TGTGCCACCAGTGATAGTGGCAGGTCTAGCAATCAGCCCCAGCATTTT
D: TRBD1; J: TRBJ2-7; V: TRBV18; size: -; CDR3: CASSPSGTDEQYF; DNA: TGTGCCAGCTCACCATCCGGGACAGACGAGCAGTACTTC
D: -; J: TRBJ2-7; V: TRBV6-2/TRBV6-3; size: -; CDR3: CASSYTNLDGDYEQHF; DNA: TGTGCCAGCAGTTACACCAATTTGGACGGTGACTACGAGCAGCACTTC
D: -; J: TRBJ2-1; V: TRBV6-6; size: -; CDR3: CASRGQGNEQFF; DNA: TGTGCCAGCAGGGGGCAGGGCAATGAGCAGTTCTTC
D: -; J: TRBJ2-3; V: TRBV15; size: -; CDR3: CATSRGIQESTDTQYF; DNA: TGTGCCACCAGCAGAGGAATACAGGAAAGCACAGATACGCAGTATTTT
D: TRBD1; J: TRBJ2-1; V: TRBV4-1; size: -; CDR3: CASSQPRDRGFVEQFF; DNA: TGCGCCAGCAGCCAGCCCCGGGACAGGGGTTTTGTTGAGCAGTTCTTC
D: TRBD1; J: TRBJ1-1; V: TRBV7-2; size: -; CDR3: CASSSAGGVVAEAFF; DNA: TGTGCCAGCAGCTCCGCAGGGGGCGTAGTCGCTGAAGCTTTCTTT
D: TRBD1; J: TRBJ1-2; V: TRBV2; size: -; CDR3: CASSETRQGGRGYTF; DNA: TGTGCCAGCAGTGAAACAAGACAGGGAGGTAGGGGCTACACCTTC
D: -; J: TRBJ2-7; V: TRBV28; size: -; CDR3: CASSLPHQYEQYF; DNA: TGTGCCAGCAGTTTGCCGCACCAGTACGAGCAGTACTTC
D: TRBD2; J: TRBJ2-2; V: TRBV5-1; size: -; CDR3: CASSLGDYGAGELFF; DNA: TGCGCCAGCAGCTTGGGGGACTACGGGGCCGGGGAGCTGTTTTTT
D: -; J: TRBJ1-2; V: TRBV4-2; size: -; CDR3: CASSGEAGRFYGYTF; DNA: TGTGCCAGCAGCGGCGAGGCGGGTCGCTTCTATGGCTACACCTTC
D: TRBD1; J: TRBJ2-3; V: TRBV28; size: -; CDR3: CASSSNRGPADTQYF; DNA: TGTGCCAGCAGTTCAAACAGGGGGCCGGCAGATACGCAGTATTTT
D: -; J: TRBJ2-3; V: TRBV5-1; size: -; CDR3: CASSLAGGGLSTDTQYF; DNA: TGCGCCAGCAGCTTGGCCGGCGGGGGCCTTAGCACAGATACGCAGTATTTT
D: TRBD2; J: TRBJ2-3; V: TRBV9; size: many; CDR3: CASSSRAGVGGTDTQYF; DNA: TGTGCCAGCAGCTCGAGGGCGGGGGTTGGAGGCACAGATACGCAGTATTTT
D: -; J: TRBJ1-6; V: TRBV5-1; size: few; CDR3: CASSSGNGGSPLHF; DNA: TGCGCCAGCAGCTCGGGGAATGGCGGGTCGCCCCTCCACTTT
D: TRBD2; J: TRBJ2-5; V: TRBV11-3; size: -; CDR3: CASSLVRASGVQETQYF; DNA: TGTGCCAGCAGCTTAGTCAGGGCTAGCGGGGTACAAGAGACCCAGTACTTC
D: TRBD1; J: TRBJ1-1; V: TRBV9; size: -; CDR3: CASSVAQQGAGAEAFF; DNA: TGTGCCAGCAGCGTAGCACAACAGGGGGCGGGCGCTGAAGCTTTCTTT
D: TRBD1; J: TRBJ1-5; V: TRBV27; size: -; CDR3: CASSLTGGGQPQHF; DNA: TGTGCCAGCAGTTTAACAGGGGGGGGCCAGCCCCAGCATTTT
D: -; J: TRBJ1-1; V: TRBV5-6; size: -; CDR3: CASSSYRVPAEAFF; DNA: TGTGCCAGCAGCAGCTACAGGGTCCCAGCTGAAGCTTTCTTT
D: -; J: TRBJ1-5; V: TRBV28; size: -; CDR3: CASSSTLGAQPQHF; DNA: TGTGCCAGCAGCTCAACTCTGGGGGCACAGCCCCAGCATTTT
D: TRBD1; J: TRBJ2-5; V: TRBV18; size: -; CDR3: CASSEGPGQGSQYF; DNA: TGTGCCAGCTCCGAGGGGCCGGGACAGGGTTCCCAGTACTTC
D: TRBD1; J: TRBJ1-2; V: TRBV9; size: -; CDR3: CASSVGVGGTVYGYTF; DNA: TGTGCCAGCAGCGTAGGGGTTGGAGGGACAGTCTATGGCTACACCTTC
D: -; J: TRBJ2-6; V: TRBV5-1; size: -; CDR3: CATRSQSSGANVLTF; DNA: TGCGCCACCCGGAGCCAATCCTCTGGGGCCAACGTCCTGACTTTC
D: -; J: TRBJ2-7; V: TRBV28; size: -; CDR3: CASSLWGTHGAYEQYF; DNA: TGTGCCAGCAGTTTATGGGGGACACACGGAGCCTACGAGCAGTACTTC
D: -; J: TRBJ1-1; V: TRBV3-1/TRBV3-2; size: -; CDR3: CASSQMTGRDTEAFF; DNA: TGTGCCAGCAGTCAAATGACAGGTCGGGACACTGAAGCTTTCTTT
D: -; J: TRBJ1-1; V: TRBV10-2; size: once; CDR3: CASSEIRVEAFF; DNA: TGCGCCAGCAGTGAGATCAGGGTTGAAGCTTTCTTT